This TCR beta chain was captured in a study of blood T cells in healthy people across ages. This clonotype was observed many times. Its specificity is unknown. Germline-derived CDR1 and CDR2 are LGHNA and YNFKEQ. The CDR3 totals 14 residues. V lost 0 bases to trimming and J lost 8 bases, with 13 bases between them. Isolation yielded PBMCs, at least 7 million per sample, in every case. Primers used in a second PCR of about 6 to 12 cycles were a sample-barcoded 5' primer and a J-beta primer mix. Carrying 12 random nucleotides, a template-switch adaptor labeled each individual cDNA molecule. Each CDR3 protein gets one entry after TCRdb re-called the 5' RACE reads with MiXCR. The table has some 890,000 distinct CDR3 sequences, roughly 29% seen once. General study findings and limits: Older individuals had lower TCR beta diversity per million T cells (the decline was roughly linear).

These data were also filed under a second study, of T cells of mothers and their children. As that study records: A second PCR was performed with the M1S primer. This primer added sample barcodes and 2-4 random nucleotides.

The specimen sequenced was blood. The receptor comes from a woman aged 40 to 50 in good health. This rearrangement joins TRBV4-2 to TRBJ1-2; D possibly corresponds to TRBD1 (5 bases). The CDR3 DNA reads as TGTGCCAGCAGCCAAGATGGCAGGGCAGAAGGCTACACCTTC. Protein product: CASSQDGRAEGYTF.